This TCR beta chain was found in a study of blood T cells in healthy people across ages. Study at large: In model experiments, template switching was able to capture about one barcoded beta molecule for every two T cells that were present.

Study-level results: CMV infection status of these donors was not known.

With respect to this clonotype: As yet, its antigen is unknown.

The CDR3 consists of 16 residues. The ends were cut back, 3 bases at V and 4 bases at J, with 18 bases in the middle. Germline V gives CDR1 DFQATT, CDR2 SNEGSKA (reference sequence). The use of a sample-barcoded 5' primer and a J-beta primer mix characterized a second PCR of roughly 6 to 11 cycles. TCRdb re-analysed the 5' RACE reads in MiXCR, keeping a single row per CDR3 protein. The sample holds 920,000 or so distinct CDR3 sequences, 45% seen once. The TCR was taken from an older woman in good health. The J gene is TRBJ2-2, the V gene TRBV20-1; TRBD1 is a possible D gene (7 bases). The sequenced sample was blood. This CDR3 is CSARVSGQGGTGELFF. The CDR3 region has the DNA TGCAGTGCTAGGGTCTCGGGGCAGGGGGGCACCGGGGAGCTGTTTTTT.